The rows below give T cell receptor beta chains drawn from one sample of a study of blood T cell repertoires in COVID-19. The repertoire was sequenced with immunoSEQ multiplex PCR; TCRdb's copy has only in-frame clones and lacks some. The table has about 250,000 clones, approximately 86% seen once. Sequencing used peripheral blood. These receptors were collected from a woman aged 55-69 years who had recovered from COVID-19. Each CDR3 is given with its conserved first and last residue. Each record gives: V gene, J gene, clone size, CDR3 protein. Size is omitted from some rows. Given values are once, few, many or a class for expanded clones.

TRBV7-3	TRBJ2-2	-	CASRQQGWSGELFF
TRBV7-2	TRBJ2-7	-	CASSPDRGPTYEQYF
TRBV29-1	TRBJ2-3	few	CSSRRGLGSDTQYF
TRBV5-1	TRBJ2-7	-	CASSSLRGGSYEQYF
TRBV19	TRBJ2-3	-	CASSVPGQGAGDTQYF
TRBV7-3	TRBJ2-2	once	CASRSTGTGELFF
TRBV19	TRBJ2-7	-	CASSPGQAYEQYF
TRBV7-8	TRBJ2-7	-	CASSLAQSTYEQYF
TRBV27	TRBJ2-1	few	CASSLGRGGSYNEQFF
TRBV6-1	TRBJ1-5	-	CASSDREPQHF
TRBV5-1	TRBJ2-6	-	CASSYAGTGANVLTF
TRBV5-8	TRBJ1-1	-	CASRRDRGGEAFF
TRBV5-6	TRBJ1-5	-	CASSFQGSQGPQHF
TRBV9	TRBJ2-1	-	CASSVERGRYNEQFF
TRBV9	TRBJ1-3	-	CASSVAGQGVSGNTIYF
TRBV6-1	TRBJ2-7	-	CASSEVGSDSYEQYF
TRBV28	TRBJ1-2	-	CASRDPGTGVNYGYTF
TRBV7-7	TRBJ2-1	once	CASSFLPSGGVYNEQFF
TRBV6-5	TRBJ2-2	-	CASSYPVTGELFF
TRBV5-1	TRBJ2-2	few	CASSEGLAVGYTGELFF
TRBV7-3	TRBJ2-2	-	CASSPKTGATGELFF
TRBV5-4	TRBJ1-1	-	CASSLARGLTEAFF
TRBV15	TRBJ1-2	-	CATSRGKQGNYGYTF
TRBV20-1	TRBJ2-7	-	CSASPGGTDEQYF
TRBV28	TRBJ2-7	-	CASSLWGQLPSYEQYF
TRBV3-1/TRBV3-2	TRBJ2-2	-	CASSYRGRDGELFF
TRBV6-5	TRBJ2-5	-	CASSTDRGRETQYF
TRBV19	TRBJ1-5	-	CASSLSRGDQPQHF
TRBV9	TRBJ2-3	-	CASSLMGHADTQYF
TRBV5-4	TRBJ1-6	-	CASSPRTGRAPLHF
TRBV5-6	TRBJ1-5	-	CASSLGRGLASNQPQHF
TRBV19	TRBJ2-3	-	CASSIRGQVGNTQYF
TRBV7-3	TRBJ2-2	-	CASSPRLAGGTGELFF
TRBV10-3	TRBJ1-2	-	CAISDPGTTTYGYTF
TRBV2	TRBJ2-2	-	CASSSDRGVTGELFF
TRBV3-1/TRBV3-2	TRBJ2-7	-	CASSQVMGQGAYEQYF
TRBV7-9	TRBJ2-5	once	CASSLRGGYQETQYF
TRBV4-3	TRBJ1-4	-	CASSQSPATNEKLFF
TRBV27	TRBJ1-6	once	CASRLGGHRGDNSPLHF
TRBV27	TRBJ1-5	-	CASTPGGSNQPQHF
TRBV6-5	TRBJ1-5	-	CASSYSRTGGLPQHF
TRBV5-6	TRBJ1-5	-	CASSFRDRGDNQPQHF
TRBV7-3	TRBJ2-7	-	CASSLLAGASEQYF
TRBV14	TRBJ2-1	once	CASSQLAGGVNEQFF
TRBV29-1	TRBJ1-2	-	CSVEGAGAADYGYTF
TRBV27	TRBJ1-6	-	CASRRTRGQGVVSPLHF
TRBV7-3	TRBJ2-1	-	CASSLTVPNEQFF
TRBV5-1	TRBJ2-6	once	CASSLAGRAVGSGANVLTF
TRBV7-2	TRBJ2-3	-	CASSLTTLGLGTQYF